This TCR beta chain stems from a study of T cell changes during pregnancy in multiple sclerosis. Assay: immunoSEQ multiplex PCR; the TCRdb copy retains only in-frame clones and omits some. The sample lists some 27,000 clones, approximately 94% seen once, with 0.43% in the top ten. Germline V gives CDR1 SGHRS, CDR2 YFSETQ. The V end lost 0 bases, the J end lost 5 bases, and 11 bases lay between the germline ends. This CDR3 spans 14 amino acids. The chain recombines TRBV5-1 with TRBJ2-5; TRBD2 is a possible D gene (5 bases). This clonotype was obtained from a female donor with multiple sclerosis, enrolled in a pregnancy study. The sample in question was CD4+ T cells from peripheral blood mononuclear cells, obtained after pregnancy. CDR3 amino acids: CASSLGRQRETQYF. The CDR3 DNA reads as TGCGCCAGCAGCTTGGGGCGTCAGCGGGAGACCCAGTACTTC.